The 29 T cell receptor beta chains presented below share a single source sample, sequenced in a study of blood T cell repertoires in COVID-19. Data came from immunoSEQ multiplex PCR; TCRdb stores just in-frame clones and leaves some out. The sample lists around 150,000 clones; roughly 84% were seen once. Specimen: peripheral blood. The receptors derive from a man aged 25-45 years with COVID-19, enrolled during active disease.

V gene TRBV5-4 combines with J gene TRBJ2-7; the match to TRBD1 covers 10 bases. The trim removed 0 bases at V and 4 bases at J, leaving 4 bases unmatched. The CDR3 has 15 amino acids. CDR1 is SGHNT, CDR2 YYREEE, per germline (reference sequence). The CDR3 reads CASSLVGTGAYEQYF. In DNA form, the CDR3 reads TGTGCCAGCAGCTTGGTGGGGACAGGGGCGTACGAGCAGTACTTC.

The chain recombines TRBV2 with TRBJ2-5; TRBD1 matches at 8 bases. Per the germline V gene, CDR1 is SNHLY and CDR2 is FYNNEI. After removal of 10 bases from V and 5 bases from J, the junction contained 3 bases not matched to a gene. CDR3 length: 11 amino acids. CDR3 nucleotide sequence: TGTGCCACCCGGACAGGGGAGACCCAGTACTTC. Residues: CATRTGETQYF.

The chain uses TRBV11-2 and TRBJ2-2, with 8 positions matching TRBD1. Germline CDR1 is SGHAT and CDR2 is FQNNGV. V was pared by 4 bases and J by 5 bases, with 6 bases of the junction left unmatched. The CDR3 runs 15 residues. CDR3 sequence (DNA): TGTGCCAGCAGCTCAAACAGGGGGATAACCGGGGAGCTGTTTTTT. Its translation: CASSSNRGITGELFF.

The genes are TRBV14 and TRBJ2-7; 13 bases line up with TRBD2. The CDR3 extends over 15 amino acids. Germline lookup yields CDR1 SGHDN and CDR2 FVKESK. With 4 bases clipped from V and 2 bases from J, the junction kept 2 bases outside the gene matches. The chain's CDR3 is CASSLGLAGPYEQYF. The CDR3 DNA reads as TGTGCCAGCAGCCTGGGACTAGCGGGACCCTACGAGCAGTACTTC.

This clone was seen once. The CDR3 nucleotides are TGTGCCAGCAGCTCAGCGGGAGGGCACGGAGAGACCCAGTACTTC. Translated: CASSSAGGHGETQYF. The rearrangement joins TRBV11-2 to TRBJ2-5; 10 nucleotides match TRBD2. With 4 bases clipped from V and 4 bases from J, the junction kept 6 bases outside the gene matches. This CDR3 is built from 15 residues. Per germline, CDR1 SGHAT and CDR2 FQNNGV.

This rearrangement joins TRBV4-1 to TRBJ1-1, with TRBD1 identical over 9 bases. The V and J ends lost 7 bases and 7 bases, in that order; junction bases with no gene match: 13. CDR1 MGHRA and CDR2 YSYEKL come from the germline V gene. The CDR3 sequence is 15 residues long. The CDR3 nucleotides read TGCGCCAGCACCCGGACAGGGGCGGGAAATAATGAAGCTTTCTTT. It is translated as CASTRTGAGNNEAFF.

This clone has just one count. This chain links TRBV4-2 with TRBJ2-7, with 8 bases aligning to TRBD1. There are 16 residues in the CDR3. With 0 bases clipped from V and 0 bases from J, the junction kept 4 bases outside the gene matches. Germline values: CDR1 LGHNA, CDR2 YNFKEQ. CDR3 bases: TGTGCCAGCAGCCAAGAAGGGACAGGCCGCTCCTACGAGCAGTACTTC. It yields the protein CASSQEGTGRSYEQYF.

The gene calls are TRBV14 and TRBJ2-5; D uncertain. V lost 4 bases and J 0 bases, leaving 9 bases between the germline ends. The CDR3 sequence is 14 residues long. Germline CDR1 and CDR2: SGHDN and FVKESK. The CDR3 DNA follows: TGTGCCAGCAGCCGCCTGCGAGACCAAGAGACCCAGTACTTC. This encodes CASSRLRDQETQYF.

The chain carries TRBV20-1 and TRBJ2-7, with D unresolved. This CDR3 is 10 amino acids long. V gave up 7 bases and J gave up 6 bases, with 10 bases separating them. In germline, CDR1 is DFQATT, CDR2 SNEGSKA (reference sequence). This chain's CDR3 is CSGWSTEQYF. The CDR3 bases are TGCAGTGGCTGGAGTACCGAGCAGTACTTC.

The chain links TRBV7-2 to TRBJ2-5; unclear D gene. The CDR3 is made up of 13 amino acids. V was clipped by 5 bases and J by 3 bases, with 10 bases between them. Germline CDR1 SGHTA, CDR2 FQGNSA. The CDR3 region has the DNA TGTGCCAGCAGCACGGCCAGGAAAGAGACCCAGTACTTC. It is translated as CASSTARKETQYF.

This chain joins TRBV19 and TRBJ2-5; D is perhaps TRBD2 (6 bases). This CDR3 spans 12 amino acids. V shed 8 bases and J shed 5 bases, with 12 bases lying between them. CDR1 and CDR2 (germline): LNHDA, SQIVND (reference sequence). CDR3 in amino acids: CASRRGGETQYF. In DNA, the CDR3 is TGTGCCAGTCGGCGGGGAGGTGAGACCCAGTACTTC.

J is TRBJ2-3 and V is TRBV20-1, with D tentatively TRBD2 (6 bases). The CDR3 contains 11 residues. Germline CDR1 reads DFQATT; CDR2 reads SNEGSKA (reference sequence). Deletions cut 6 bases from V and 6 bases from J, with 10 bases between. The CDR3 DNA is TGCAGTGCAGGGACTGTGGATACGCAGTATTTT. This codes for CSAGTVDTQYF.

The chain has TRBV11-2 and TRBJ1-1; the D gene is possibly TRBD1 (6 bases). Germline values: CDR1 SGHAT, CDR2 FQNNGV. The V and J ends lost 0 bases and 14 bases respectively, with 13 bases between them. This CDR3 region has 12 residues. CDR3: CASSLDLGGLFF. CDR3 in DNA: TGTGCCAGCAGCTTAGATCTGGGGGGGCTATTCTTT.

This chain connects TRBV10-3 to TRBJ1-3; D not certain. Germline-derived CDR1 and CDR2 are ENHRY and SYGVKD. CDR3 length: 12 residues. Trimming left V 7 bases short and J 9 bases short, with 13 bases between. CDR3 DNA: TGTGCCATCAAGGATCGGAGCGGCACCATATATTTT. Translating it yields CAIKDRSGTIYF.

The CDR3 sequence is CASSQDASGLSYEQYF. For the CDR3, the DNA is TGCGCCAGCAGCCAAGATGCCAGCGGGCTATCCTACGAGCAGTACTTC. V is TRBV4-1 and J is TRBJ2-7; D is perhaps TRBD2 (6 bases). This CDR3 region has 16 residues. V lost 0 bases to trimming and J lost 1 base, with 13 bases between them. The V gene's germline CDR1 is MGHRA and CDR2 YSYEKL.

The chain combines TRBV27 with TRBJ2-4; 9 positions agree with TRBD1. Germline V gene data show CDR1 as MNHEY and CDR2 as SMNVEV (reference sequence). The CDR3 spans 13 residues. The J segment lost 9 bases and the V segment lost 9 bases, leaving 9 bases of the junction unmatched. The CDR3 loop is CASRPGTGFIQYF. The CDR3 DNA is TGTGCCAGTAGGCCCGGGACAGGGTTCATTCAGTACTTC.

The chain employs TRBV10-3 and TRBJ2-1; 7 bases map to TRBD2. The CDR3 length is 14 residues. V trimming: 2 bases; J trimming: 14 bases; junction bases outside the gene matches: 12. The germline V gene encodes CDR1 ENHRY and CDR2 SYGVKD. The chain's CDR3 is CAISETAGAKLEFF. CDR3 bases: TGTGCCATCAGTGAGACCGCGGGAGCTAAGTTGGAGTTCTTC.

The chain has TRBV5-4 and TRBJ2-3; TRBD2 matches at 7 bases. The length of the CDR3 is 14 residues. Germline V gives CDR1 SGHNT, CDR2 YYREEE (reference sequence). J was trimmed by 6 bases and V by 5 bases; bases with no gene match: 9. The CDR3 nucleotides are TGTGCCAGCAGGGATAGGACTAGGGATGATACGCAGTATTTT. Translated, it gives CASRDRTRDDTQYF. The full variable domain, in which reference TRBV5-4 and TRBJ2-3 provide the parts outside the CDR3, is ETGVTQSPTHLIKTRGQQVTLRCSSQSGHNTVSWYQQALGQGPQFIFQYYREEENGRGNFPPRFSGLQFPNYSSELNVNALELDDSALYLCASRDRTRDDTQYFGPGTRLTVL.

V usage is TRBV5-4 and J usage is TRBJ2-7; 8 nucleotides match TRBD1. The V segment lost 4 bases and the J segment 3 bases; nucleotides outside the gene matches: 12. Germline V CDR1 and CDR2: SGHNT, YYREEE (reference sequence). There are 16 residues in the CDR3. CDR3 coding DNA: TGTGCCAGCAGCCCGGGACAGGCCGGATCCTACTACGAGCAGTACTTC. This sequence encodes CASSPGQAGSYYEQYF.

The CDR3: CASSLQEGYRYTF. CDR3 sequence (DNA): TGTGCCAGCAGCTTACAGGAGGGGTATCGCTACACCTTC. The J gene is TRBJ1-2, the V gene TRBV7-9, with D possibly being TRBD1 (5 bases). The CDR3 consists of 13 residues. V was shortened by 2 bases and J by 9 bases, with 13 bases between the two germline ends. CDR1 and CDR2 (germline): SEHNR, FQNEAQ (reference sequence).

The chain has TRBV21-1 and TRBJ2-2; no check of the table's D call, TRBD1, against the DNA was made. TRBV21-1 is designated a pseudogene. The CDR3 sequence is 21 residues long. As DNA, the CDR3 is TGTGCCAGCAGCAAAGTTTGTGTCCTGCCTTCGGACAGGGGGCATACCGGGGAGCTGTTTTTT. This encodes CASSKVCVLPSDRGHTGELFF.

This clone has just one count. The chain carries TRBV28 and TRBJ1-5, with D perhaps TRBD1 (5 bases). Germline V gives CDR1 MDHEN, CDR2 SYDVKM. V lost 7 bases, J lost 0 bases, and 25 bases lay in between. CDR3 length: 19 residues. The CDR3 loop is CASTPVAGVSAYSNQPQHF. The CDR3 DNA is TGTGCCAGCACCCCCGTTGCGGGGGTAAGTGCATATAGCAATCAGCCCCAGCATTTT.

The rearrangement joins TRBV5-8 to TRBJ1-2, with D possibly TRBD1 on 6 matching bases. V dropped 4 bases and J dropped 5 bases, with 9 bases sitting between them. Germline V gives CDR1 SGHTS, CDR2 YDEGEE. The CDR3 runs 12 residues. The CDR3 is CASSPGVYGYTF. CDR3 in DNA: TGTGCCAGCAGCCCAGGGGTGTATGGCTACACCTTC.

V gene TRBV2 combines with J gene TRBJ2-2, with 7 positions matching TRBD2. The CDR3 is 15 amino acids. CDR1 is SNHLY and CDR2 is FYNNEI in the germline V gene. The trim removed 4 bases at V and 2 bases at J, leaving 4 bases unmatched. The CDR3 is CASSGPSGNTGELFF. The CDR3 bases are TGTGCCAGCAGTGGGCCTAGCGGAAACACCGGGGAGCTGTTTTTT.

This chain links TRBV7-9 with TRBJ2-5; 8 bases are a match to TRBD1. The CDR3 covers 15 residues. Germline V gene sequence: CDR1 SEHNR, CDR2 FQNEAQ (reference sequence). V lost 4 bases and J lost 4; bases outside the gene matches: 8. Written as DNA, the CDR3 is TGTGCCAGCAGCTATGGACAGGGAAAGTTAGAGACCCAGTACTTC. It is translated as CASSYGQGKLETQYF.

As DNA, the CDR3 is TGTGCCAGCAGCTTAATGGCTAGTTCCTACGAGCAGTACTTC. Translation gives CASSLMASSYEQYF. V and J are TRBV11-2 and TRBJ2-7; D unclear. The CDR3 runs 14 residues. Germline CDR1 SGHAT, CDR2 FQNNGV. V lost 2 bases and J lost 1, with 9 bases in between.

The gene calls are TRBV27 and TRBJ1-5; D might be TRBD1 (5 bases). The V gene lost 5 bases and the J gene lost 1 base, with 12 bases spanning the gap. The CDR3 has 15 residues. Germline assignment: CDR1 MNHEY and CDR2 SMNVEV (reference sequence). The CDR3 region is CASSLNRQSNQPQHF. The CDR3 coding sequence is TGTGCCAGCAGTCTTAATCGACAGAGCAATCAGCCCCAGCATTTT.

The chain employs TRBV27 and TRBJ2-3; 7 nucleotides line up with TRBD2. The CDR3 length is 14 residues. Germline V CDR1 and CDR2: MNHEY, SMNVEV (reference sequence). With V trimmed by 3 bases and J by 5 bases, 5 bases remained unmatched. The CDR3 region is CASSFWEGGDTQYF. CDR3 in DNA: TGTGCCAGCAGTTTCTGGGAGGGTGGAGATACGCAGTATTTT.

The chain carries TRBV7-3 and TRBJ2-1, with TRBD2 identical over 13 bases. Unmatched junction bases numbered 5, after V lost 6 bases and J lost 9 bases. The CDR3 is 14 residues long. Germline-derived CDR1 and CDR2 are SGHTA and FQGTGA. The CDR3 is CASRGTSGISEQFF. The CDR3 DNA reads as TGTGCCAGCAGGGGGACTAGCGGGATTTCTGAGCAGTTCTTC.